A single sample is the source of the 30 T cell receptor beta chains below, sequenced in a study of T cell responses to AZD1222 COVID-19 vaccine. Sequenced by immunoSEQ multiplex PCR; TCRdb stores in-frame clones only, minus some. The sample lists fewer than 130,000 clones; roughly 87% were seen once. The sample was peripheral blood, taken 28 days after the second AZD1222 dose. These receptors were collected from an adult who received the AZD1222 COVID-19 vaccine.

The rearrangement links TRBV9 to TRBJ1-3; the D is unclear. Between the trimmed V and J ends, which lost 2 bases and 4 bases, there was a span of 7 bases. The CDR3 length is 13 residues. Germline lookup yields CDR1 SGDLS and CDR2 YYNGEE. CDR3 region: CASSVATGNTIYF. The CDR3 DNA reads as TGTGCCAGCAGCGTTGCCACAGGAAACACCATATATTTT.

The CDR3 DNA reads TGCGCCAGCAGCCAAGTTGGCGGGGCGTCTGGGGCCAACGTCCTGACTTTC. Its translation: CASSQVGGASGANVLTF. The chain combines TRBV4-3 with TRBJ2-6, with D perhaps matching TRBD2 (6 bases). Germline V gene data show CDR1 as LGHNA and CDR2 as YSLEER. V lost 1 base, J lost 1 base, and 11 bases lay in between. This CDR3 is 17 amino acids long.

This chain joins TRBV30 and TRBJ2-3; D is perhaps TRBD2 (5 bases). V dropped 4 bases and J dropped 0 bases, with 17 bases sitting between them. CDR3 length: 16 amino acids. Germline loops: CDR1 GTSNPN, CDR2 SVGIG (reference sequence). CDR3 sequence reads: CAWMVESGRSTDTQYF. The CDR3 bases are TGTGCCTGGATGGTGGAGAGCGGTCGGAGCACAGATACGCAGTATTTT.

The V and J genes are TRBV5-1 and TRBJ1-1; D call uncertain. The CDR3 covers 14 residues. Per the germline V gene, CDR1 is SGHRS and CDR2 is YFSETQ. Trimming stripped 0 bases from V and 1 base from J, with 7 bases between. For the CDR3, the DNA is TGCGCCAGCAGCTTGGCACGACAGAACACTGAAGCTTTCTTT. Its protein is CASSLARQNTEAFF.

The rearrangement uses TRBV15 and TRBJ1-2, with 8 positions matching TRBD1. The CDR3 has 16 amino acids. V was pared by 2 bases and J by 4 bases, with 9 bases of the junction left unmatched. Germline CDR1 LNHNV, CDR2 YYDKDF (reference sequence). The CDR3 sequence is CATSRQGQGFGYGYTF. Here the CDR3 DNA reads TGTGCCACCAGCAGACAAGGACAGGGCTTCGGCTATGGCTACACCTTC.

The chain is built from TRBV7-2 and TRBJ1-5; TRBD1 agrees at 7 bases. J was trimmed by 8 bases and V by 6 bases; bases with no gene match: 13. CDR3 size: 15 residues. The V gene's germline CDR1 is SGHTA and CDR2 FQGNSA. This CDR3 reads CASSSTGAIPEPQHF. In DNA form, the CDR3 reads TGTGCCAGCAGTTCTACAGGGGCCATCCCGGAGCCCCAGCATTTT.

This chain links TRBV5-8 with TRBJ1-1; possible D gene TRBD1, 6 bases. Germline V CDR1 and CDR2: SGHTS, YDEGEE. Trimming shortened V by 1 base and J by 4 bases, and 14 bases separated the two germline ends. The CDR3 spans 15 residues. CDR3 nucleotides: TGTGCCAGCAGCTTGTACTCGGGGGCAGGCACTGAAGCTTTCTTT. It specifies CASSLYSGAGTEAFF.

The chain has TRBV7-3 and TRBJ2-2; 10 nucleotides line up with TRBD1. This CDR3 spans 15 amino acids. Losses at the gene ends were 5 bases for V and 7 bases for J; bases not matched to a gene: 7. Germline V gives CDR1 SGHTA, CDR2 FQGTGA. CDR3 in amino acids: CASSPGTGAVGELFF. DNA of the CDR3: TGTGCCAGCAGCCCAGGGACAGGGGCGGTCGGGGAGCTGTTTTTT.

This clone has more than one count but fewer than ten. V is TRBV2 and J is TRBJ2-5; TRBD2 matches at 12 bases. CDR1 and CDR2 (germline): SNHLY, FYNNEI. V shed 1 base and J 3 bases; nucleotides not matched to a gene: 0. CDR3 length: 15 amino acids. In DNA, the CDR3 is TGTGCCAGCAGTGAAGGACTAGCGGGAGAAGAGACCCAGTACTTC. Its translation: CASSEGLAGEETQYF.

The chain joins TRBV6-1 to TRBJ2-1; D gene unclear. The CDR3 spans 14 residues. V shed 1 base and J shed 9 bases, with 13 bases lying between them. Germline V gene lookup returns CDR1 MNHNS and CDR2 SASEGT. This CDR3 is CASSEGVAGIEQFF. CDR3 bases: TGTGCCAGCAGTGAAGGAGTAGCTGGCATTGAGCAGTTCTTC.

This clone has only one observation. The V gene is TRBV19, the J gene TRBJ2-3; D is possibly TRBD2 (6 bases). CDR1 is LNHDA and CDR2 is SQIVND in the germline V gene (reference sequence). V was shortened by 6 bases and J by 7 bases, with 14 bases between the two germline ends. The CDR3 has 13 amino acids. The CDR3 DNA sequence: TGTGCCAGTAGAGGGCTAGCGATAAATACGCAGTATTTT. Translating it yields CASRGLAINTQYF. The full variable domain, rest sourced from reference TRBV19 and TRBJ2-3, is DGGITQSPKYLFRKEGQNVTLSCEQNLNHDAMYWYRQDPGQGLRLIYYSQIVNDFQKGDIAEGYSVSREKKESFPLTVTSAQKNPTAFYLCASRGLAINTQYFGPGTRLTVL.

V usage is TRBV19 and J usage is TRBJ1-5; 10 bases map to TRBD1. This CDR3 spans 16 amino acids. Germline CDR1 and CDR2: LNHDA and SQIVND (reference sequence). J gave up 4 bases and V 6 bases, and 9 bases lay outside the gene matches. DNA for the CDR3: TGTGCCAGTAGAAATCCGGGACAGGGGTTAAATCAGCCCCAGCATTTT. It specifies CASRNPGQGLNQPQHF. The variable domain in full, with the rest retrieved from reference TRBV19 and TRBJ1-5, is DGGITQSPKYLFRKEGQNVTLSCEQNLNHDAMYWYRQDPGQGLRLIYYSQIVNDFQKGDIAEGYSVSREKKESFPLTVTSAQKNPTAFYLCASRNPGQGLNQPQHFGDGTRLSIL.

V gene TRBV19 combines with J gene TRBJ1-1; possibly TRBD1 for D (6 bases). This CDR3 is 14 amino acids long. V lost 5 bases and J lost 3, with 13 bases in between. Looked up from germline, CDR1 is LNHDA and CDR2 is SQIVND (reference sequence). CDR3 in amino acids: CASSYGRGYTEAFF. CDR3 nucleotides: TGTGCCAGTAGTTATGGCAGGGGCTACACTGAAGCTTTCTTT.

This sequence joins TRBV19 and TRBJ1-2, with no clear D. The germline V gene has CDR1 LNHDA and CDR2 SQIVND (reference sequence). V lost 8 bases, J lost 4 bases, and 17 bases lay in between. This CDR3 comprises 14 residues. This chain's CDR3 is CASSRGGPSYGYTF. The CDR3 DNA is TGTGCCAGTTCGCGAGGAGGTCCATCCTATGGCTACACCTTC.

The sample holds a few counts of this clone. The chain has TRBV4-1 and TRBJ1-4; no reliable D call. CDR1 and CDR2 (germline): MGHRA, YSYEKL. The CDR3 runs 14 residues. Trimming pared 1 base from V and 4 bases from J, leaving 7 bases between. CDR3 DNA: TGCGCCAGCAGCCAAGGCAGGAATAATGAAAAACTGTTTTTT. As protein: CASSQGRNNEKLFF.

V gene TRBV6-1 combines with J gene TRBJ1-6; D is unresolved. The germline V gene has CDR1 MNHNS and CDR2 SASEGT. The CDR3 has 12 residues. Trimming shortened V by 6 bases and J by 9 bases, and 9 bases separated the two germline ends. The CDR3 loop reads CASSSGTSPLHF. CDR3 in DNA: TGTGCCAGCAGCTCGGGAACTTCACCCCTCCACTTT.

This clone was counted between two and nine times. The rearrangement uses TRBV5-1 and TRBJ2-1; D is possibly TRBD2 (5 bases). The V and J ends lost 3 bases and 5 bases respectively, with 15 bases between them. The CDR3 runs 15 residues. CDR1 and CDR2 from the germline V gene are SGHRS and YFSETQ. CDR3 nucleotides: TGCGCCAGCAGCTCGGTCCTAGCCTTAAACAATGAGCAGTTCTTC. Translated, it gives CASSSVLALNNEQFF. Variable domain in full (rest from reference TRBV5-1 and TRBJ2-1): KAGVTQTPRYLIKTRGQQVTLSCSPISGHRSVSWYQQTPGQGLQFLFEYFSETQRNKGNFPGRFSGRQFSNSRSEMNVSTLELGDSALYLCASSSVLALNNEQFFGPGTRLTVL.

V and J are TRBV6-1 and TRBJ2-7, with TRBD2 matching over 10 bases. CDR3 length: 15 amino acids. After removal of 1 base from V and 0 bases from J, the junction contained 0 bases not matched to a gene. Germline V gene sequence: CDR1 MNHNS, CDR2 SASEGT. The CDR3 is CASSEGLAGSYEQYF. The CDR3 DNA is TGTGCCAGCAGTGAAGGACTAGCGGGCTCCTACGAGCAGTACTTC.

The chain joins TRBV6-1 to TRBJ2-1, with D perhaps being TRBD1 or TRBD2 (6 bases each). The CDR3 spans 15 residues. CDR1 MNHNS and CDR2 SASEGT come from the germline V gene. Trimming pared 2 bases from V and 4 bases from J, leaving 12 bases between. CDR3 protein: CASSEMGGAYNEQFF. The CDR3 coding sequence is TGTGCCAGCAGTGAAATGGGGGGCGCTTACAATGAGCAGTTCTTC.

This chain joins TRBV20-1 and TRBJ1-6; D not certain. V lost 3 bases, J lost 7 bases, and 13 bases lay in between. The CDR3 is 14 amino acids. Germline V gives CDR1 DFQATT, CDR2 SNEGSKA (reference sequence). CDR3 amino acids: CSASAGTRNSPLHF. CDR3 DNA sequence: TGCAGTGCTAGTGCGGGAACCCGAAATTCACCCCTCCACTTT.

The J gene is TRBJ2-7, the V gene TRBV2; D is unclear. The CDR3 consists of 12 residues. Germline values: CDR1 SNHLY, CDR2 FYNNEI. V was trimmed by 5 bases and J by 1 base, leaving 6 bases between them. DNA of the CDR3: TGTGCCAGCAGTACAGCGTCCTACGAGCAGTACTTC. It specifies CASSTASYEQYF. Combining the CDR3 with reference TRBV2 and TRBJ2-7 gives the whole variable domain EPEVTQTPSHQVTQMGQEVILRCVPISNHLYFYWYRQILGQKVEFLVSFYNNEISEKSEIFDDQFSVERPDGSNFTLKIRSTKLEDSAMYFCASSTASYEQYFGPGTRLTVT.

The J gene is TRBJ2-6, the V gene TRBV7-6; D gene uncertain. The germline gives CDR1 SGHVS, CDR2 FNYEAQ. This CDR3 region has 15 residues. V was cut by 5 bases and J by 2 bases, with 10 bases left in between. The CDR3 region has the DNA TGTGCCAGCAGCCCGTTTCTGACTGGGGCCAACGTCCTGACTTTC. It is translated as CASSPFLTGANVLTF. The entire variable domain, with the rest obtained from reference TRBV7-6 and TRBJ2-6, is as follows: GAGVSQSPRYKVTKRGQDVALRCDPISGHVSLYWYRQALGQGPEFLTYFNYEAQQDKSGLPNDRFSAERPEGSISTLTIQRTEQRDSAMYRCASSPFLTGANVLTFGAGSRLTVL.

The rearrangement joins TRBV15 to TRBJ2-5, with D perhaps matching TRBD1 or TRBD2 (5 bases each). The germline V and J ends were trimmed by 0 bases and 0 bases, with 11 bases remaining between them. The CDR3 spans 16 residues. In germline, CDR1 is LNHNV, CDR2 YYDKDF (reference sequence). CDR3 in DNA: TGTGCCACCAGCAGAGAGGCCGGGACGTACCAAGAGACCCAGTACTTC. It specifies CATSREAGTYQETQYF.

This chain connects TRBV6-2 or TRBV6-3 to TRBJ2-2; D not certain. This CDR3 region has 13 residues. From germline, CDR1 is MNHEY and CDR2 SVGEGT. Deletions cut 4 bases from V and 2 bases from J, with 5 bases between. CDR3 DNA sequence: TGTGCCAGCAGTTTCATCAACACCGGGGAGCTGTTTTTT. It encodes CASSFINTGELFF.

The chain combines TRBV12-3 or TRBV12-4 with TRBJ1-2; D is perhaps TRBD1 (5 bases). CDR3 size: 13 residues. V was clipped by 6 bases and J by 2 bases, with 10 bases between them. This CDR3 reads CASSSRQNYGYTF. The CDR3 coding sequence is TGTGCCAGCAGCTCCAGACAGAACTATGGCTACACCTTC.

This rearrangement joins TRBV7-8 to TRBJ2-2, with 8 positions matching TRBD1. The germline V gene has CDR1 SGHVS and CDR2 FQNEAQ. The CDR3 runs 19 residues. V shed 1 base, J shed 1 base, and the junction held 11 bases outside the gene matches. The CDR3, as DNA: TGTGCCAGCAGCTTAGGGGGGAGCAGACAGGGGTTGAACACCGGGGAGCTGTTTTTT. It encodes CASSLGGSRQGLNTGELFF.

The V and J genes are TRBV5-1 and TRBJ2-7; the match to TRBD2 covers 8 bases. The CDR3 is 15 amino acids. V was pared by 1 base and J by 5 bases, with 8 bases of the junction left unmatched. From germline, CDR1 is SGHRS and CDR2 YFSETQ. CDR3 nucleotides: TGCGCCAGCAGCTTGTTATCGGCGGGGGGTCACGAGCAGTACTTC. Translating gives CASSLLSAGGHEQYF.

The chain couples TRBV7-9 to TRBJ1-1; a possible D gene is TRBD1 (5 bases). V was shortened by 6 bases and J by 0 bases, with 23 bases between the two germline ends. The CDR3 contains 18 residues. Germline CDR1 and CDR2: SEHNR and FQNEAQ (reference sequence). The CDR3 nucleotides are TGTGCCAGCAGTCGCGCAAGGGGATTGGCAGTGATGAACACTGAAGCTTTCTTT. The encoded protein is CASSRARGLAVMNTEAFF.

The genes are TRBV7-2 and TRBJ1-2; D call uncertain. The CDR3 has 13 residues. Germline V gives CDR1 SGHTA, CDR2 FQGNSA. Trimming shortened V by 1 base and J by 5 bases, and 8 bases separated the two germline ends. For the CDR3, the DNA is TGTGCCAGCAGCTTAGAAAGGGCGTATGGCTACACCTTC. It is translated as CASSLERAYGYTF.

The V call is TRBV9, the J call TRBJ2-3; 7 positions match TRBD2. There are 20 residues in the CDR3. CDR1 is SGDLS and CDR2 is YYNGEE in the germline V gene. Trimming cost V 0 bases and J 0 bases; bases outside gene matches: 16. The CDR3 here is CASSVEWLAAPIMSTDTQYF. CDR3 coding DNA: TGTGCCAGCAGCGTAGAATGGCTAGCGGCACCTATAATGAGCACAGATACGCAGTATTTT.